Listed below are T cell receptor beta chains from one sample, sequenced in a study of glioma-infiltrating T cells after dendritic cell vaccination. Assay: immunoSEQ multiplex PCR; the TCRdb copy retains only in-frame clones and omits some. The table lists over 70,000 clones, approximately 80% of them singletons, with 2.1% in the top ten. The starting material was blood, obtained before dendritic cell vaccination. The receptor source for this set is a human donor with glioblastoma. Each CDR3 is given with its conserved first and last residue. A D gene is named only where the DNA matches it firmly. Size is omitted from some rows. Given values are once, few, many or a class for expanded clones.

clone_size d_call j_call v_call cdr3_aa cdr3_nt
. . TRBJ2-1 TRBV7-2 CASSLDGSYNEQFF TGTGCCAGCAGCTTAGACGGCTCCTACAATGAGCAGTTCTTC
. . TRBJ2-5 TRBV2 CASSQALETQYF TGTGCCAGCAGTCAGGCGCTAGAGACCCAGTACTTC
. . TRBJ2-2 TRBV9 CASSVKTGENTGELFF TGTGCCAGCAGCGTAAAGACAGGAGAGAACACCGGGGAGCTGTTTTTT
. . TRBJ2-2 TRBV6-1 CASSEARGGDDGELFF TGTGCCAGCAGTGAGGCCCGAGGGGGAGATGACGGGGAGCTGTTTTTT
once . TRBJ1-1 TRBV20-1 CSALAPGVAFF TGCAGTGCTCTTGCCCCCGGGGTGGCTTTCTTT
. TRBD1 TRBJ1-1 TRBV19 CASSIPRTGGTNTEAFF TGTGCCAGTAGTATTCCCCGGACAGGGGGCACGAACACTGAAGCTTTCTTT
. . TRBJ2-5 TRBV2 CASSDRGRETQYF TGTGCCAGCAGTGATCGGGGGAGGGAGACCCAGTACTTC
. . TRBJ1-1 TRBV29-1 CSARSTEAFF TGCAGCGCTCGGAGCACTGAAGCTTTCTTT
. . TRBJ2-1 TRBV5-5 CASSSPQRTTYNEQFF TGTGCCAGCAGCTCCCCCCAGCGGACCACCTACAATGAGCAGTTCTTC
. TRBD1 TRBJ1-2 TRBV2 CASSLTGQGRSYGYTF TGTGCCAGCAGCCTAACAGGACAGGGACGTTCATATGGCTACACCTTC
. . TRBJ1-5 TRBV15 CATSRDRSLGQPQHF TGTGCCACCAGCAGAGATCGGAGTCTCGGTCAGCCCCAGCATTTT
. . TRBJ2-2 TRBV7-2 CASSQEYANTGELFF TGTGCCAGCAGCCAAGAGTACGCGAACACCGGGGAGCTGTTTTTT
. . TRBJ1-5 TRBV27 CASSLITGSSNQPQHF TGTGCCAGCAGTTTAATTACAGGGTCTAGCAATCAGCCCCAGCATTTT
. TRBD2 TRBJ2-3 TRBV6-4 CASSDSVERGSDTQYF TGTGCCAGCAGTGACTCGGTGGAGCGGGGGTCTGATACGCAGTATTTT
once . TRBJ2-2 TRBV25-1 CASSDSVGELFF TGTGCCAGCAGTGACAGCGTCGGGGAGCTGTTTTTT
. TRBD2 TRBJ2-1 TRBV9 CASSPREKREMNEQFF TGTGCCAGCAGCCCCCGAGAAAAGCGGGAGATGAATGAGCAGTTCTTC
. TRBD2 TRBJ2-7 TRBV7-9 CASSSIAGGLSEQYF TGTGCCAGCAGCTCTATAGCGGGGGGCCTTTCCGAGCAGTACTTC
. . TRBJ1-2 TRBV7-9 CASSYDTTNYGYTF TGTGCCAGCAGTTATGACACAACTAACTATGGCTACACCTTC
. TRBD1 TRBJ2-7 TRBV15 CATSLDRGYEQYF TGTGCCACCAGCTTAGACAGGGGATACGAGCAGTACTTC
. TRBD1 TRBJ2-2 TRBV29-1 CSVPDRGKTGELFF TGCAGCGTACCCGACAGGGGAAAAACCGGGGAGCTGTTTTTT
. . TRBJ1-2 TRBV7-2 CASSLAGAGFGYTF TGTGCCAGCAGCTTAGCTGGGGCAGGGTTCGGCTACACCTTC
. TRBD2 TRBJ2-2 TRBV28 CASTFSGGATGELFF TGTGCCAGCACCTTCTCGGGGGGGGCCACCGGGGAGCTGTTTTTT